This T cell receptor (beta chain) was retrieved from a study of T cell responses to AZD1222 COVID-19 vaccine. Method: immunoSEQ multiplex PCR; TCRdb's copy keeps in-frame clones and lacks some. The data show roughly 200,000 clones, roughly 94% seen once. The CDR3 covers 14 residues. V gave up 5 bases and J gave up 3 bases; unmatched junction bases: 5. Germline V CDR1 and CDR2: MNHEY, SVGAGI. The V and J genes are TRBV6-5 and TRBJ2-7; 9 nucleotides align to TRBD1. The TCR originated in an adult who received the MenACWY meningococcal vaccine as a control. The specimen comprised peripheral blood, sampled 28 days after the second dose of the MenACWY control vaccine. The CDR3 is CASSRRGQGYEQYF. The CDR3 DNA sequence: TGTGCCAGCAGTCGTCGGGGACAGGGCTACGAGCAGTACTTC.